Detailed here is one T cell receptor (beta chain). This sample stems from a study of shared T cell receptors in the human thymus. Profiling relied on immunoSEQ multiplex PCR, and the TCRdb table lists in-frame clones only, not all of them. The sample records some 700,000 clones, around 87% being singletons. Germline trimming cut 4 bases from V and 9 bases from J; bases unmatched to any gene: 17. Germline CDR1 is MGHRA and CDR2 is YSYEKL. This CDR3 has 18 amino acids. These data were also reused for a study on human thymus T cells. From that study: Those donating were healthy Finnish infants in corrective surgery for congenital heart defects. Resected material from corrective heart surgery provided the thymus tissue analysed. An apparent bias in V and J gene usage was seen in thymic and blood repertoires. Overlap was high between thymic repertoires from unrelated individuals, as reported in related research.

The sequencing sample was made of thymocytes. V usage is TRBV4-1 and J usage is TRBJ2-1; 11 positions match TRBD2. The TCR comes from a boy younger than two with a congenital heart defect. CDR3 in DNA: TGCGCCAGCAGCCCTTTTACTAGCGGGAGTCTCCCCGGCGGTGAGCAGTTCTTC. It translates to CASSPFTSGSLPGGEQFF.